Each of the 9 T cell receptor beta chains below was sequenced from the same sample in a study of cytomegalovirus exposure and HLA in healthy donors (dated by TCRdb to the late 2010s). Library method: the immunoSEQ multiplex PCR assay. For the multiplex PCR, a mixture combining 60 forward primers for TCR Vbeta segments and 13 reverse primers for TCR Jbeta segments was used. TCRdb's version of the immuneACCESS table is confined to in-frame rearrangements and falls short of the full clone set. An unresolved V gene accounts for under half of the shortfall where checked; the remainder is of unknown origin. This sample comprises roughly 100,000 clones, more than 75% of them detected only once. Of the sample, approximately 1.9% is held by the ten largest clones. What was sequenced was PBMCs. These TCRs come from a woman aged 35 to 49 in good health and CMV-seronegative.

V gene TRBV14 combines with J gene TRBJ1-1, with a weak D call TRBD1 (5 bases). The CDR3 has 14 amino acids. Looked up from germline, CDR1 is SGHDN and CDR2 is FVKESK. V lost 4 bases and J lost 6, with 15 bases in between. This CDR3 reads CASSPGHRQSEAFF. As DNA, the CDR3 is TGTGCCAGCAGCCCCGGACACCGGCAGTCTGAAGCTTTCTTT.

The gene calls are TRBV28 and TRBJ2-5; 7 bases align to TRBD1. In germline, CDR1 is MDHEN, CDR2 SYDVKM. This CDR3 comprises 14 residues. V was pared by 7 bases and J by 3 bases, with 8 bases of the junction left unmatched. CDR3 in amino acids: CASNQSGQKETQYF. CDR3 sequence (DNA): TGTGCCAGCAACCAATCGGGACAGAAAGAGACCCAGTACTTC. Full variable domain (rest looked up from reference TRBV28 and TRBJ2-5): DVKVTQSSRYLVKRTGEKVFLECVQDMDHENMFWYRQDPGLGLRLIYFSYDVKMKEKGDIPEGYSVSREKKERFSLILESASTNQTSMYLCASNQSGQKETQYFGPGTRLLVL.

The chain has TRBV28 and TRBJ1-2; tentative D call: TRBD1 (6 bases). Trimming stripped 4 bases from V and 6 bases from J, with 15 bases between. Germline lookup yields CDR1 MDHEN and CDR2 SYDVKM. CDR3 size: 14 residues. Here the CDR3 DNA reads TGTGCCAGCAGTTCCCCAGGGGAAGGGGATGGCTACACCTTC. Translation: CASSSPGEGDGYTF.

The CDR3 nucleotides are TGTGCCAGCAGCTTGGGTGCGGGGGGGACGACGGCCGAGCAGTACTTC. Translation: CASSLGAGGTTAEQYF. The rearrangement uses TRBV7-3 and TRBJ2-7; 9 bases are a match to TRBD2. V lost 3 bases, J lost 6 bases, and 12 bases stayed unmatched. CDR1 and CDR2 (germline): SGHTA, FQGTGA. There are 16 residues in the CDR3. The complete variable domain, with remaining parts taken from reference TRBV7-3 and TRBJ2-7, reads GAGVSQTPSNKVTEKGKYVELRCDPISGHTALYWYRQSLGQGPEFLIYFQGTGAADDSGLPNDRFFAVRPEGSVSTLKIQRTERGDSAVYLCASSLGAGGTTAEQYFGPGTRLTVT.

The chain recombines TRBV21-1 with TRBJ2-7; the table's D call, TRBD2, was not checked against the DNA. TRBV21-1 is shown as a pseudogene. The CDR3 extends over 12 amino acids. This CDR3 is CASSKRRAHRYF. CDR3 in DNA: TGTGCCAGCAGCAAACGGAGGGCCCATCGGTACTTC.

This rearrangement joins TRBV5-1 to TRBJ1-1; a weak D match, TRBD1 (5 bases). The germline V gene encodes CDR1 SGHRS and CDR2 YFSETQ. The CDR3 loop spans 16 amino acids. V was clipped by 3 bases and J by 6 bases, with 21 bases between them. CDR3 in DNA: TGCGCCAGCAGCTGGGGCCAGACAGATTTTGGGGCTGAAGCTTTCTTT. Amino acid sequence: CASSWGQTDFGAEAFF.

This clone was seen a handful of times. The chain has TRBV6-5 and TRBJ2-6; D call uncertain. The CDR3 covers 12 residues. Trimming took off 9 bases at V and 1 base at J, with 4 bases between the two ends. Germline V gene data show CDR1 as MNHEY and CDR2 as SVGAGI. The DNA of the CDR3 is TGTGCCAGACAGTCTGGGGCCAACGTCCTGACTTTC. It codes for CARQSGANVLTF.

The gene calls are TRBV27 and TRBJ1-1; D call uncertain. The V gene's germline CDR1 is MNHEY and CDR2 SMNVEV (reference sequence). Deletions cut 3 bases from V and 4 bases from J, with 12 bases between. The CDR3 extends over 14 amino acids. The CDR3 is CASSFDFMGTEAFF. The CDR3 region has the DNA TGTGCCAGCAGTTTTGACTTTATGGGCACTGAAGCTTTCTTT.

V gene TRBV19 combines with J gene TRBJ1-2; D gene unclear. The V and J ends lost 7 bases and 5 bases respectively, with 20 bases between them. The CDR3 covers 15 residues. Per germline, CDR1 LNHDA and CDR2 SQIVND (reference sequence). The CDR3 loop reads CASTTNDLPSYGYTF. In DNA, the CDR3 is TGTGCCAGTACAACCAATGACTTACCTTCATATGGCTACACCTTC.